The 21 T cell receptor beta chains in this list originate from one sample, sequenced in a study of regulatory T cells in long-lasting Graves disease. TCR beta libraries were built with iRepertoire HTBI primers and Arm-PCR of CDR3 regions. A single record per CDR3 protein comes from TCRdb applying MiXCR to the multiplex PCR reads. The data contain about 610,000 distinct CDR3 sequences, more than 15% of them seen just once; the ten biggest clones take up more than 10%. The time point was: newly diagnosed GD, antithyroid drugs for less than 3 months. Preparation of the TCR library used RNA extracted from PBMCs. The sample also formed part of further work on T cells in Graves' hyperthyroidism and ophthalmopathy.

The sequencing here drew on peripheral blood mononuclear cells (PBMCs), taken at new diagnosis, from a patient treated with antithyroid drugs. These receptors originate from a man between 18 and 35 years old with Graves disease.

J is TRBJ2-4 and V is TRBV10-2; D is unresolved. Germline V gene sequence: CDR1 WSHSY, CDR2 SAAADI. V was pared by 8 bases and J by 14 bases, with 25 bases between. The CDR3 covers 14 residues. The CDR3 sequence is CASGEVNQQFFEYF. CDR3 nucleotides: TGCGCCAGCGGAGAGGTCAATCAACAATTTTTTGAGTACTTC.

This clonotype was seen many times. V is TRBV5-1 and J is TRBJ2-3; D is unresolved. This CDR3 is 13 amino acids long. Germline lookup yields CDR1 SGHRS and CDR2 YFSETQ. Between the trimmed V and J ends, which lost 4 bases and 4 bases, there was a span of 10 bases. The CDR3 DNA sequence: TGCGCCAGCAGCCCGCCCATGGCAGATACGCAGTATTTT. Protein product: CASSPPMADTQYF.

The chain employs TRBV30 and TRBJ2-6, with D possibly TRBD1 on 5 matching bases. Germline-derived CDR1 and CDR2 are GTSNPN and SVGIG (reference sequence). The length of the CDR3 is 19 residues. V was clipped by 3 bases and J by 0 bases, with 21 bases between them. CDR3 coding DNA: TGTGCCTGGAGGGGGCAGGTTCGTGATTGGTCCTCTGGGGCCAACGTCCTGACTTTC. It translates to CAWRGQVRDWSSGANVLTF.

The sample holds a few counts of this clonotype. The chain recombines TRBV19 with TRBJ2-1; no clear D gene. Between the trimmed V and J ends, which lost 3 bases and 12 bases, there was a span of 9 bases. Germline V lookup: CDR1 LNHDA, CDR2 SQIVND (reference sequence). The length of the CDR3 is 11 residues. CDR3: CASSIYSLQFF. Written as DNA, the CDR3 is TGTGCCAGTAGTATTTACTCTTTGCAGTTCTTC.

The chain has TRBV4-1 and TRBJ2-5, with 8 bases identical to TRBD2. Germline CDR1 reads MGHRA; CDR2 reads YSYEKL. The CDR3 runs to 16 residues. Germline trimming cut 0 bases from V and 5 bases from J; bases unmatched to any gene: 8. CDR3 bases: TGCGCCAGCAGCCAAGACAGCGGGAGTACCCTGGAGACCCAGTACTTC. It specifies CASSQDSGSTLETQYF.

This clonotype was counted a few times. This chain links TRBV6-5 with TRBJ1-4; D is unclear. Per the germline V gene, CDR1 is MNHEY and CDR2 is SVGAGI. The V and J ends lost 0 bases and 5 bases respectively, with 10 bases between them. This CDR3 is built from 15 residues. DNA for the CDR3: TGTGCCAGCAGTTACTCCGGGATGGGAAATGAAAAACTGTTTTTT. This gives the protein CASSYSGMGNEKLFF.

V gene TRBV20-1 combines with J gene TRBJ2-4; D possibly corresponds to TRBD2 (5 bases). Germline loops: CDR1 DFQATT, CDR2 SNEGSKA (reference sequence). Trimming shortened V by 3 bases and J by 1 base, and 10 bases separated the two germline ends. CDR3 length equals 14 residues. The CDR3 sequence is CSASRGNAKNIQYF. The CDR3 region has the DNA TGCAGTGCTAGTCGAGGGAATGCCAAAAACATTCAGTACTTC.

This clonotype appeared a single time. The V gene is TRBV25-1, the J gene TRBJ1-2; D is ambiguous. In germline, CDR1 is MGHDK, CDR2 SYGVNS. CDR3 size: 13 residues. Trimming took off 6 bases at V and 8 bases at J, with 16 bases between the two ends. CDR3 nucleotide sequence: TGTGCCAGCAGAGCGCAATCCTTCAGGGGCTACACCTTC. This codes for CASRAQSFRGYTF.

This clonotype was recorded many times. The CDR3 DNA sequence: TGTGCCTGGAGTTTGGCCCTTAGATATGAGCAGTTCTTC. This gives the protein CAWSLALRYEQFF. The V call is TRBV30, the J call TRBJ2-1; D is unresolved. Germline loops: CDR1 GTSNPN, CDR2 SVGIG (reference sequence). The CDR3 contains 13 residues. V dropped 2 bases and J dropped 8 bases, with 13 bases sitting between them.

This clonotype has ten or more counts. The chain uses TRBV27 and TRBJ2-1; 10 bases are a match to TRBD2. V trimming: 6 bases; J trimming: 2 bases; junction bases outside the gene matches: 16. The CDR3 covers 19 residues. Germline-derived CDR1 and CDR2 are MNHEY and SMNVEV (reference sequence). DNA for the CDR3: TGTGCCAGCAGCGGGGCTAGCGGGAGATTTGGGTTAGCCTACAATGAGCAGTTCTTC. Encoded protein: CASSGASGRFGLAYNEQFF.

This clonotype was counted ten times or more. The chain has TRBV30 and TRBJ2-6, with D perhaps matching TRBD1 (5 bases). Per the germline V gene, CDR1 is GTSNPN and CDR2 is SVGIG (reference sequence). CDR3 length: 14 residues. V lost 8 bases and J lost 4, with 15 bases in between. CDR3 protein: CAGQQEPGANVLTF. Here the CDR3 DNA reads TGTGCCGGACAACAGGAGCCCGGGGCCAACGTCCTGACTTTC.

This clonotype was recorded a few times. CDR3 DNA: TGCGCCAGCAGCTTGTCCCCGGGACTAGTCCTGGAGCAGTACTTC. Encoded protein: CASSLSPGLVLEQYF. V usage is TRBV5-1 and J usage is TRBJ2-7, with TRBD2 matching over 8 bases. With V trimmed by 1 base and J by 7 bases, 10 bases remained unmatched. CDR1 SGHRS and CDR2 YFSETQ come from the germline V gene. The CDR3 is made up of 15 amino acids.

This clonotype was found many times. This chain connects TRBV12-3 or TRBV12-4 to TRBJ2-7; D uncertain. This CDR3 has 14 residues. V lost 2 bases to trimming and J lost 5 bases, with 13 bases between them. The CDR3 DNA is TGTGCCAGCAGTTTAATAGGGCCACTCCACGAGCAGTACTTC. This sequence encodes CASSLIGPLHEQYF.

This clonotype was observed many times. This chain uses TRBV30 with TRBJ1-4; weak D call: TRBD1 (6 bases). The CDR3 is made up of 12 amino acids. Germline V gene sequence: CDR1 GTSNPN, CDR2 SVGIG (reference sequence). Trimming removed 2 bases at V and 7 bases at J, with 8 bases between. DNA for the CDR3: TGTGCCTGGAGTCGACAGGCTGAAAAACTGTTTTTT. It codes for CAWSRQAEKLFF.

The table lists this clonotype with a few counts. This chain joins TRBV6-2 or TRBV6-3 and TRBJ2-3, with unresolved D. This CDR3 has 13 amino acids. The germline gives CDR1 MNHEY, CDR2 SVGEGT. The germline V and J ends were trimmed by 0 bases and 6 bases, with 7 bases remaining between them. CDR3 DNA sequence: TGTGCCAGCAGTTACTCCACCAGGGATACGCAGTATTTT. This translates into CASSYSTRDTQYF.

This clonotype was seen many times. CDR3 residues: CASSLVQLTGELFF. The CDR3 nucleotides read TGTGCCAGCAGCTTAGTTCAGCTCACCGGGGAGCTGTTTTTT. V and J are TRBV7-2 and TRBJ2-2; D is ambiguous. From germline, CDR1 is SGHTA and CDR2 FQGNSA. The CDR3 extends over 14 amino acids. The V end was cut by 1 base, the J end by 4 bases, with 7 bases between.

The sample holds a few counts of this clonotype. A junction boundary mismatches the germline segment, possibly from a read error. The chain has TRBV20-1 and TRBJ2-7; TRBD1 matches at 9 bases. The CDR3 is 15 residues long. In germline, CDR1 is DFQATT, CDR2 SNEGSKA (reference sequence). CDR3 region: CSARPPGQGTYGQYF. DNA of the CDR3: TGCAGTGCCAGGCCCCCGGGACAGGGAACCTACGGGCAGTACTTC.

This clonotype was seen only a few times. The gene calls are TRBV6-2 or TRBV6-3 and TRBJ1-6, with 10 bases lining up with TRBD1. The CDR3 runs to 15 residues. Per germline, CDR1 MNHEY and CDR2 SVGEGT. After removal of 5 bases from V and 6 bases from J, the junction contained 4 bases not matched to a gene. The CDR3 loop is CASSPGTGVNSPLHF. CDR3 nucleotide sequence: TGTGCCAGCAGTCCCGGGACAGGGGTTAATTCACCCCTCCACTTT.

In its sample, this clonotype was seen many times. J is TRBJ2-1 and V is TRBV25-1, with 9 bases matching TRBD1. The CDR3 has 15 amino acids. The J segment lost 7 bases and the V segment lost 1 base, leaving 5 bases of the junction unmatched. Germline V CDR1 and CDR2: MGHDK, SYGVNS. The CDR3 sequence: CASSESGTGRNEQFF. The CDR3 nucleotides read TGTGCCAGCAGTGAATCAGGGACAGGGCGGAATGAGCAGTTCTTC.

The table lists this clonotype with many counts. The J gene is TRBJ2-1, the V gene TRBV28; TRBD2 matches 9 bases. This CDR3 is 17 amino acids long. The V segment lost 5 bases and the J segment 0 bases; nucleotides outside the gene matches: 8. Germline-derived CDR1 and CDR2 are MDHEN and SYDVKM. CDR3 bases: TGTGCCAGCAGTACCGCCGCTAGCGGGGACTCCTACAATGAGCAGTTCTTC. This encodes CASSTAASGDSYNEQFF. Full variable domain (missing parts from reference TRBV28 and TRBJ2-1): DVKVTQSSRYLVKRTGEKVFLECVQDMDHENMFWYRQDPGLGLRLIYFSYDVKMKEKGDIPEGYSVSREKKERFSLILESASTNQTSMYLCASSTAASGDSYNEQFFGPGTRLTVL.

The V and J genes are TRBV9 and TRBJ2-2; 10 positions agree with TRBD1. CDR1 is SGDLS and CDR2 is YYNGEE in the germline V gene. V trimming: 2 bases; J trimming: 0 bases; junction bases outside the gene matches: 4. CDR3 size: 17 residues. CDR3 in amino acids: CASSVRQGAPNTGELFF. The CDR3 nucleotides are TGTGCCAGCAGCGTGAGACAGGGGGCCCCGAACACCGGGGAGCTGTTTTTT.